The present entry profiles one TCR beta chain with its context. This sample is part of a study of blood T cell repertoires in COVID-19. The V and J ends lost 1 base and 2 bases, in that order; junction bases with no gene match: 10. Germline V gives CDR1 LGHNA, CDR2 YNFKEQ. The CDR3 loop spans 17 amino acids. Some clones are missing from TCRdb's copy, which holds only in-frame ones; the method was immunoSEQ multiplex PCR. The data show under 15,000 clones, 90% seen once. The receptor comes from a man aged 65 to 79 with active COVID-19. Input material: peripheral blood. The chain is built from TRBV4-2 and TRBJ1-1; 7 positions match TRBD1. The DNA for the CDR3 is TGTGCCAGCAGCCAAGTAGTTGGGGGACAGAAAAACACTGAAGCTTTCTTT. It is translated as CASSQVVGGQKNTEAFF.